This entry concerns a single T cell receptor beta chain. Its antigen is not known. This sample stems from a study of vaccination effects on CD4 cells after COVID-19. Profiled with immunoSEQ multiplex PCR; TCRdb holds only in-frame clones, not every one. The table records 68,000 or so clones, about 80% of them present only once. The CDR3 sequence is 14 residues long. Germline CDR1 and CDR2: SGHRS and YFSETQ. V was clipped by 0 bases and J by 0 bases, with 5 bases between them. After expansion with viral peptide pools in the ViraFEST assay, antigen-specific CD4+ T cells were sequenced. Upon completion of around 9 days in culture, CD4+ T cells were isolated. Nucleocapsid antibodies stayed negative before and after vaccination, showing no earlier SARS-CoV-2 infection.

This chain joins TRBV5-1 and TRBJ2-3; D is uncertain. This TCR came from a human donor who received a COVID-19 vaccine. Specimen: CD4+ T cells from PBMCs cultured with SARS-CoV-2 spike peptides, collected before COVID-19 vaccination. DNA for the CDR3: TGCGCCAGCAGCTTGGTGCAAAGCACAGATACGCAGTATTTT. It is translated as CASSLVQSTDTQYF.